This T cell receptor (beta chain) is drawn from a study of cytomegalovirus exposure and HLA in healthy donors. The CDR3 totals 16 residues. V was cut by 4 bases and J by 1 base, with 14 bases left in between. Germline V gene sequence: CDR1 MDHEN, CDR2 SYDVKM. Data came from immunoSEQ multiplex PCR; TCRdb stores just in-frame clones and leaves some out. The data hold about 170,000 clones, with less than 90% observed a single time. The sequence came from a woman aged 25 to 45 in good health and CMV-seronegative. The gene calls are TRBV28 and TRBJ1-5, with D unresolved. Sequencing was carried out using PBMCs. The CDR3 spells CASSSSQLGSNQPQHF. CDR3 nucleotides: TGTGCCAGCAGTTCCTCCCAACTGGGGAGCAATCAGCCCCAGCATTTT.